This passage covers 13 T cell receptor beta chains from one sample sequenced in a study of blood T cell repertoires in COVID-19. Assay: immunoSEQ multiplex PCR; the TCRdb copy retains only in-frame clones and omits some. The table includes a few hundred thousand clones, roughly four fifths detected once. Material for sequencing was peripheral blood. Source of these receptors: a person in their 70s with COVID-19, enrolled during active disease.

V gene TRBV21-1 combines with J gene TRBJ1-1. TRBV21-1 is tagged as a pseudogene. CDR3 size: 14 residues. The CDR3 reads CASSKALRNTEAFF. The CDR3 region has the DNA TGTGCCAGCAGCAAAGCGCTTAGGAACACTGAAGCTTTCTTT.

The rearrangement links TRBV14 to TRBJ1-1; D unresolved. The CDR3 is made up of 13 amino acids. With 0 bases removed from V and 1 base from J, the gap between germline ends came to 3 bases. Germline V gives CDR1 SGHDN, CDR2 FVKESK. The CDR3 DNA sequence: TGTGCCAGCAGCCAAGAGAGGAACACTGAAGCTTTCTTT. Its protein product is CASSQERNTEAFF.

V and J are TRBV7-9 and TRBJ2-2; D gene unclear. V shed 0 bases and J shed 6 bases, with 11 bases lying between them. The CDR3 consists of 15 residues. Germline values: CDR1 SEHNR, CDR2 FQNEAQ (reference sequence). CDR3 sequence: CASSLARGVAGELFF. DNA of the CDR3: TGTGCCAGCAGCTTAGCTCGCGGCGTGGCCGGGGAGCTGTTTTTT.

The chain links TRBV5-1 to TRBJ1-2, with D possibly matching TRBD1 (5 bases). CDR3 length equals 15 residues. Trimming removed 2 bases from V and 1 base from J, with 12 bases in between. Germline assignment: CDR1 SGHRS and CDR2 YFSETQ. CDR3 sequence: CASSLGGAFNYGYTF. CDR3 coding DNA: TGCGCCAGCAGCTTAGGTGGGGCTTTTAACTATGGCTACACCTTC.

This clone has only a few counts. V and J are TRBV7-6 and TRBJ2-7; a possible D gene is TRBD2 (6 bases). The CDR3 consists of 16 residues. V dropped 4 bases and J dropped 3 bases, with 19 bases sitting between them. Germline CDR1 and CDR2: SGHVS and FNYEAQ. For the CDR3, the DNA is TGTGCCAGCAGCTCACCTCCCGGGAGAAGGGACTACGAGCAGTACTTC. Amino acids: CASSSPPGRRDYEQYF.

This rearrangement joins TRBV5-4 to TRBJ2-5; 7 positions agree with TRBD2. The CDR3 totals 17 residues. The germline V gene encodes CDR1 SGHNT and CDR2 YYREEE (reference sequence). V dropped 3 bases and J dropped 3; count of bases not matched to a gene: 14. The CDR3 nucleotides are TGTGCCAGCAGCTCCCGGCTGTTGCGGGGGATGAAAGAGACCCAGTACTTC. It yields the protein CASSSRLLRGMKETQYF.

The V call is TRBV7-2, the J call TRBJ2-2; maybe TRBD1 (5 bases). Germline assignment: CDR1 SGHTA and CDR2 FQGNSA. V was pared by 3 bases and J by 6 bases, with 14 bases between. The CDR3 is made up of 15 amino acids. CDR3 region: CASSLLTQGSGELFF. CDR3 DNA: TGTGCCAGCAGCTTGTTGACTCAGGGTTCCGGGGAGCTGTTTTTT. Complete variable domain (other parts from reference TRBV7-2 and TRBJ2-2): GAGVSQSPSNKVTEKGKDVELRCDPISGHTALYWYRQSLGQGLEFLIYFQGNSAPDKSGLPSDRFSAERTGGSVSTLTIQRTQQEDSAVYLCASSLLTQGSGELFFGEGSRLTVL.

The chain joins TRBV9 to TRBJ2-2, with a weak D call TRBD2 (5 bases). Trimming took off 4 bases at V and 3 bases at J, with 7 bases between the two ends. CDR3 length: 13 residues. CDR1 SGDLS and CDR2 YYNGEE come from the germline V gene. The CDR3 DNA sequence: TGTGCCAGCAGCCCGGGGTACACCGGGGAGCTGTTTTTT. Protein product: CASSPGYTGELFF.

This clone appeared a single time. This sequence joins TRBV24-1 and TRBJ2-3, with D tentatively TRBD2 (7 bases). The V gene's germline CDR1 is KGHDR and CDR2 SFDVKD. V lost 7 bases and J lost 4, with 11 bases in between. CDR3 size: 13 residues. CDR3: CATRGGVSDTQYF. CDR3 DNA sequence: TGTGCCACCAGAGGGGGGGTTTCAGATACGCAGTATTTT.

The rearrangement uses TRBV6-4 and TRBJ2-6; TRBD2 matches 8 bases. CDR1 and CDR2 from the germline V gene are MRHNA and SNTAGT. With V trimmed by 0 bases and J by 3 bases, 1 base remained unmatched. This CDR3 is built from 16 residues. CDR3 coding DNA: TGTGCCAGCAGTGACTCGGGACTAGATGGGGCCAACGTCCTGACTTTC. It translates to CASSDSGLDGANVLTF.

CDR3 protein: CASSLEGDEQYF. The DNA for the CDR3 is TGTGCCAGCAGCTTGGAAGGGGATGAGCAGTACTTC. The chain carries TRBV5-4 and TRBJ2-7; D is possibly TRBD1 (5 bases). This CDR3 has 12 amino acids. Trimming shortened V by 0 bases and J by 7 bases, and 8 bases separated the two germline ends. Germline V gene lookup returns CDR1 SGHNT and CDR2 YYREEE (reference sequence).

The V gene is TRBV13, the J gene TRBJ1-1; perhaps TRBD1 as D (6 bases). CDR3 length: 17 residues. Germline V CDR1 and CDR2: PRHDT, FYEKMQ (reference sequence). V was pared by 5 bases and J by 4 bases, with 23 bases between. The CDR3 region has the DNA TGTGCCAGCAGCGTGACGTTAACAGGGTCGGGTGGCACTGAAGCTTTCTTT. It codes for CASSVTLTGSGGTEAFF. The full variable domain, rest sourced from reference TRBV13 and TRBJ1-1, is AAGVIQSPRHLIKEKRETATLKCYPIPRHDTVYWYQQGPGQDPQFLISFYEKMQSDKGSIPDRFSAQQFSDYHSELNMSSLELGDSALYFCASSVTLTGSGGTEAFFGQGTRLTVV.

Details on this clone: This same CDR3 is encoded by further DNA sequences in the sample. The rearrangement uses TRBV10-3 and TRBJ2-1; D gene unclear. The CDR3 is made up of 11 amino acids. CDR1 ENHRY and CDR2 SYGVKD come from the germline V gene. V was pared by 4 bases and J by 7 bases, with 5 bases between. As DNA, the CDR3 is TGTGCCATCAGTGCAGATAATGAGCAGTTCTTC. This gives the protein CAISADNEQFF.